This T cell receptor (beta chain) was obtained from a study of cytomegalovirus exposure and HLA in healthy donors. The PCR was carried out with 60 Vbeta primers and 13 Jbeta primers. Produced via immunoSEQ multiplex PCR; TCRdb's table is partial and in-frame only. The table has roughly 150,000 clones, 80% to 90% seen once. Germline CDR1 and CDR2: MNHEY and SVGAGI. J was trimmed by 7 bases and V by 2 bases; bases with no gene match: 7. This CDR3 region has 14 residues. Overall study results and limits: Researchers counted roughly 150 TCR beta chains as cytomegalovirus-associated.

This clone showed up just a few times. The target antigen is unknown. This sequence joins TRBV6-5 and TRBJ1-1, with 7 bases aligning to TRBD1. Sample: PBMCs. This TCR came from a woman younger than 30 in good health and CMV-seronegative. The CDR3 region is CASSYKRGLSEAFF. CDR3 coding DNA: TGTGCCAGCAGTTACAAGAGGGGGCTTAGTGAAGCTTTCTTT.